Each of the 26 T cell receptor beta chains below was sequenced from the same sample in a study of regulatory T cells in long-lasting Graves disease. Sample time point: newly diagnosed GD, antithyroid drugs for less than 3 months. The TCR library was made from RNA extracted from PBMCs. iRepertoire HTBI primers and Arm-PCR of CDR3 regions built TCR beta libraries. TCRdb re-called the multiplex PCR reads through MiXCR, storing one row per CDR3 protein. The sample holds 200,000 to 250,000 distinct CDR3 sequences; roughly 18% are singletons and the top ten take around 21%. The source material was peripheral blood mononuclear cells (PBMCs), sampled at new diagnosis, from a patient treated with antithyroid drugs. Every receptor here comes from a female donor with Graves disease.

This clonotype was counted ten times or more. The V call is TRBV4-3, the J call TRBJ1-2; the match to TRBD1 covers 7 bases. V shed 1 base and J 0 bases; nucleotides not matched to a gene: 11. The CDR3 consists of 18 residues. Germline assignment: CDR1 LGHNA and CDR2 YSLEER. The CDR3 reads CASSQGWRQGLSNYGYTF. As DNA, the CDR3 is TGCGCCAGCAGCCAAGGGTGGCGACAGGGCCTTTCTAACTATGGCTACACCTTC.

This clonotype was detected many times. This chain connects TRBV6-5 to TRBJ2-1; D is uncertain. V lost 2 bases, J lost 4 bases, and 15 bases lay in between. Germline CDR1 is MNHEY and CDR2 is SVGAGI. This CDR3 has 16 residues. CDR3 DNA sequence: TGTGCCAGCAGTTACGGAGACTCCGCTGGGTACAATGAGCAGTTCTTC. Protein: CASSYGDSAGYNEQFF.

The chain carries TRBV5-1 and TRBJ2-2, with a weak D call TRBD2 (6 bases). CDR3 length: 17 residues. CDR1 is SGHRS and CDR2 is YFSETQ in the germline V gene. Trimming took 1 base from V and 1 from J, leaving 14 bases between them. CDR3 sequence: CASSLFIGRGNTGELFF. The CDR3 DNA reads as TGCGCCAGCAGCTTGTTTATCGGGCGGGGGAACACCGGGGAGCTGTTTTTT.

This clonotype has at least ten counts. The chain's CDR3 is CASSEALQGAKETQYF. As DNA, the CDR3 is TGTGCCAGCAGTGAAGCGCTTCAGGGGGCGAAAGAGACCCAGTACTTC. V usage is TRBV2 and J usage is TRBJ2-5, with 8 bases matching TRBD1. Germline V CDR1 and CDR2: SNHLY, FYNNEI. The CDR3 is 16 residues long. V was pared by 0 bases and J by 3 bases, with 6 bases of the junction left unmatched.

Many counts were recorded for this clonotype. V gene TRBV12-3 or TRBV12-4 combines with J gene TRBJ2-7; 8 nucleotides match TRBD2. Trimming cost V 5 bases and J 2 bases; bases outside gene matches: 5. The length of the CDR3 is 14 residues. The CDR3, as DNA: TGTGCCAGCAGTCGTAGCGGGACTCCCTACGAGCAGTACTTC. It yields the protein CASSRSGTPYEQYF.

This clonotype appeared a few times. The chain combines TRBV19 with TRBJ2-1; tentatively, D is TRBD2 (5 bases). The germline V and J ends were trimmed by 5 bases and 10 bases, with 12 bases remaining between them. CDR1 and CDR2 from the germline V gene are LNHDA and SQIVND (reference sequence). The CDR3 contains 12 residues. As DNA, the CDR3 is TGTGCCAGTAGTTTCCTTGAGGGAGAGCAGTTCTTC. Protein product: CASSFLEGEQFF.

This clonotype was observed at least ten times. V gene TRBV9 combines with J gene TRBJ2-7, with TRBD1 matching over 8 bases. CDR1 SGDLS and CDR2 YYNGEE come from the germline V gene. After removal of 4 bases from V and 0 bases from J, the junction contained 6 bases not matched to a gene. The CDR3 has 15 residues. CDR3 residues: CASSPSGTGSYEQYF. CDR3 in DNA: TGTGCCAGCAGCCCATCCGGGACAGGCTCCTACGAGCAGTACTTC.

This clonotype was counted at least ten times. This chain links TRBV7-3 with TRBJ2-1; TRBD1 agrees at 7 bases. The CDR3 is 15 residues long. V was pared by 5 bases and J by 6 bases, with 10 bases of the junction left unmatched. Germline CDR1 and CDR2: SGHTA and FQGTGA. The DNA of the CDR3 is TGTGCCAGCAGCCCTCAGGGGGTCCTGGGCAATGAGCAGTTCTTC. Translation: CASSPQGVLGNEQFF.

This rearrangement joins TRBV2 to TRBJ2-5, with D unresolved. Germline loops: CDR1 SNHLY, CDR2 FYNNEI. With 7 bases removed from V and 1 base from J, the gap between germline ends came to 13 bases. The length of the CDR3 is 14 residues. CDR3 amino acids: CASTPTRGQETQYF. The DNA of the CDR3 is TGTGCCAGCACTCCGACGCGTGGCCAAGAGACCCAGTACTTC.

This clonotype has a single count. The chain is built from TRBV4-2 and TRBJ1-1, with 9 bases identical to TRBD1. This CDR3 comprises 16 residues. Germline CDR1 LGHNA, CDR2 YNFKEQ. The J segment lost 5 bases and the V segment lost 4 bases, leaving 11 bases of the junction unmatched. CDR3 coding DNA: TGTGCCAGCAGCCCGGGACAGGGAGGATGGGGAACTGAAGCTTTCTTT. This translates into CASSPGQGGWGTEAFF.

This clonotype was seen ten or more times. The rearrangement links TRBV5-1 to TRBJ2-5; 10 bases map to TRBD1. This CDR3 comprises 13 residues. After removal of 3 bases from V and 4 bases from J, the junction contained 0 bases not matched to a gene. The germline CDR1 and CDR2 sequences are SGHRS and YFSETQ. CDR3 region: CASSWDRGETQYF. Written as DNA, the CDR3 is TGCGCCAGCAGCTGGGACAGGGGAGAGACCCAGTACTTC.

This clonotype was counted ten times or more. V gene TRBV7-3 combines with J gene TRBJ2-2; D might be TRBD1 (6 bases). The V end lost 6 bases, the J end lost 5 bases, and 13 bases lay between the germline ends. Germline V gene sequence: CDR1 SGHTA, CDR2 FQGTGA. This CDR3 is 14 amino acids long. CDR3 sequence reads: CASRSGGGTGELFF. The CDR3 DNA sequence: TGTGCCAGCAGGAGTGGGGGCGGTACCGGGGAGCTGTTTTTT.

This clonotype was counted ten times or more. The rearrangement joins TRBV12-3 or TRBV12-4 to TRBJ2-7; possible D gene TRBD1, 5 bases. The V end lost 6 bases, the J end lost 2 bases, and 14 bases lay between the germline ends. This CDR3 has 14 residues. This CDR3 is CASSTGRTAYEQYF. CDR3 bases: TGTGCCAGCAGCACAGGACGGACGGCCTACGAGCAGTACTTC.

This clonotype appeared a few times. The chain uses TRBV20-1 and TRBJ2-3; the D gene is possibly TRBD2 (5 bases). CDR3 size: 15 residues. The germline CDR1 and CDR2 sequences are DFQATT and SNEGSKA (reference sequence). Trimming removed 3 bases from V and 2 bases from J, with 15 bases in between. The CDR3 protein is CSASQGNGDTDTQYF. CDR3 coding DNA: TGCAGTGCTAGCCAAGGGAACGGGGACACAGATACGCAGTATTTT.

Many counts were recorded for this clonotype. The chain is built from TRBV27 and TRBJ1-4; tentatively, D is TRBD1 (5 bases). Germline CDR1 reads MNHEY; CDR2 reads SMNVEV (reference sequence). Trimming took 5 bases from V and 0 from J, leaving 13 bases between them. This CDR3 has 16 residues. This CDR3 is CASSIGTAATNEKLFF. The DNA for the CDR3 is TGTGCCAGCAGTATAGGGACTGCCGCAACTAATGAAAAACTGTTTTTT.

This clonotype was observed at least ten times. This chain joins TRBV7-2 and TRBJ2-1; perhaps TRBD1 as D (5 bases). V was clipped by 10 bases and J by 3 bases, with 13 bases between them. Germline V CDR1 and CDR2: SGHTA, FQGNSA. The CDR3 is 13 amino acids. The CDR3: CATSDNHYNEQFF. The CDR3 DNA is TGTGCCACCTCGGACAACCACTACAATGAGCAGTTCTTC.

This clonotype showed up just a few times. A much larger clone lies a single base off, so this may be a read error. This chain uses TRBV28 with TRBJ2-7; D is undetermined. This CDR3 is built from 13 residues. CDR1 and CDR2 (germline): MDHEN, SYDVKM. As DNA, the CDR3 is TGTGCCAGCAGCCCCTCTTTGGCCTACGAGCGGTACTTC. It specifies CASSPSLAYERYF.

The chain has TRBV28 and TRBJ2-7; 7 bases are shared with TRBD1. CDR1 and CDR2 from the germline V gene are MDHEN and SYDVKM. The CDR3 totals 16 residues. With 7 bases clipped from V and 3 bases from J, the junction kept 15 bases outside the gene matches. CDR3 amino acids: CASKDQGGVRNYEQYF. CDR3 nucleotide sequence: TGTGCCAGCAAAGATCAAGGGGGCGTGAGAAACTACGAGCAGTACTTC.

This clonotype has ten or more counts. The chain couples TRBV28 to TRBJ2-7; the D is unclear. V gave up 2 bases and J gave up 1 base, with 12 bases separating them. This CDR3 is built from 15 residues. The V gene's germline CDR1 is MDHEN and CDR2 SYDVKM. CDR3 loop: CASSLMAWKSYEQYF. The CDR3 region has the DNA TGTGCCAGCAGTTTAATGGCCTGGAAGTCCTACGAGCAGTACTTC.

Concerning this clonotype itself: A much larger clone is a single base away; this may be a read error. The V call is TRBV7-9, the J call TRBJ2-1; 16 bases agree with TRBD2. The CDR3 totals 19 residues. Germline CDR1 SEHNR, CDR2 FQNEAQ (reference sequence). CDR3 coding DNA: TGTGCCAGCAGCTTTTCGGGACTAGCGGGAGGGCCCCCCTACAATGATCAGTTCTTC. It translates to CASSFSGLAGGPPYNDQFF.

Comments on this clonotype: Without the conserved terminal phenylalanine or tryptophan, this CDR3 likely stems from a read error. This chain links TRBV6-4 with TRBJ2-5; TRBD1 matches 9 bases. From germline, CDR1 is MRHNA and CDR2 SNTAGT. The CDR3 sequence is 15 residues long. Losses at the gene ends were 5 bases for V and 3 bases for J; bases not matched to a gene: 7. The CDR3 DNA is TGTGCCAGCAGTCCAACAGGGGGCCGCGAAGAGACCCAGTACCTC. This codes for CASSPTGGREETQYL.

This clonotype was seen ten or more times. The rearrangement links TRBV6-1 to TRBJ1-1; no clear D gene. The V end lost 7 bases, the J end lost 0 bases, and 21 bases lay between the germline ends. The CDR3 has 17 amino acids. The germline CDR1 and CDR2 sequences are MNHNS and SASEGT. The CDR3 is CASKTGRADSMNTEAFF. The CDR3 nucleotides are TGTGCCAGCAAAACCGGGAGGGCAGACTCTATGAACACTGAAGCTTTCTTT.

A word on this clonotype: A read error is possible here, since a much larger clone lies one base away. The CDR3 does not end in the conserved phenylalanine or tryptophan, so this is likely a read error. This chain links TRBV9 with TRBJ2-5; 8 nucleotides align to TRBD2. This CDR3 is 15 amino acids long. V was pared by 0 bases and J by 5 bases, with 6 bases of the junction left unmatched. Per germline, CDR1 SGDLS and CDR2 YYNGEE. Here the CDR3 DNA reads TGTGCCAGCAGCGTAGAAGCGGGAGAGAGGGAGACCCAGTACTCC. Protein product: CASSVEAGERETQYS.

This clonotype has at least ten counts. The chain recombines TRBV30 with TRBJ1-6; tentative D call: TRBD1 (6 bases). CDR3 length: 16 residues. CDR1 and CDR2 from the germline V gene are GTSNPN and SVGIG (reference sequence). V shed 0 bases and J shed 7 bases, with 16 bases lying between them. The CDR3 here is CAWSVLGATKNSPLHF. DNA for the CDR3: TGTGCCTGGAGTGTACTGGGGGCTACGAAGAATTCACCCCTCCACTTT.

The rearrangement links TRBV20-1 to TRBJ2-1; 13 nucleotides agree with TRBD2. The J segment lost 9 bases and the V segment lost 0 bases, leaving 14 bases of the junction unmatched. The CDR3 runs 18 residues. The germline gives CDR1 DFQATT, CDR2 SNEGSKA (reference sequence). CDR3 nucleotides: TGCAGTGCTAGAGATTCGGCTAGACTAGCGGGAGGAAATGGTGAGCAGTTCTTC. It translates to CSARDSARLAGGNGEQFF.

This clonotype has at least ten counts. This chain uses TRBV7-9 with TRBJ1-1, with TRBD1 as a possible D gene (5 bases). From germline, CDR1 is SEHNR and CDR2 FQNEAQ (reference sequence). Trimming shortened V by 8 bases and J by 0 bases, and 7 bases separated the two germline ends. The CDR3 totals 12 residues. The CDR3 loop is CASQGLNTEAFF. The CDR3, as DNA: TGTGCCAGCCAGGGCCTGAACACTGAAGCTTTCTTT.